The next 20 T cell receptor beta chains were all read from a single sample in a study of Ad26.COV2.S vaccination and SARS-CoV-2 variants. The table came from immunoSEQ multiplex PCR; TCRdb's copy has only in-frame clones and leaves some out. The sample includes approximately 97,000 clones, 60% to 85% of them seen just once. The input for sequencing was peripheral blood, taken after recovery from COVID-19. The receptors were gathered from a human donor who had recovered from COVID-19.

This clone was seen a few times. The rearrangement joins TRBV6-5 to TRBJ1-1; D may be TRBD1 (6 bases). CDR3 length equals 13 residues. CDR1 MNHEY and CDR2 SVGAGI come from the germline V gene. The ends were cut back, 11 bases at V and 1 base at J, with 14 bases in the middle. In DNA form, the CDR3 reads TGTGCCCTTTTGGACAGACAGAACACTGAAGCTTTCTTT. Protein product: CALLDRQNTEAFF.

This sequence joins TRBV28 and TRBJ1-4; D unresolved. CDR3 length equals 13 residues. Trimming took 8 bases from V and 0 from J, leaving 7 bases between them. Looked up from germline, CDR1 is MDHEN and CDR2 is SYDVKM. The CDR3 protein is CASLHATNEKLFF. Written as DNA, the CDR3 is TGTGCCAGCTTACACGCAACTAATGAAAAACTGTTTTTT.

This chain connects TRBV14 to TRBJ1-1, with unresolved D. CDR1 is SGHDN, CDR2 FVKESK, per germline. V was trimmed by 6 bases and J by 5 bases, leaving 16 bases between them. The CDR3 has 14 amino acids. The chain's CDR3 is CASSLQEGITEAFF. The CDR3 DNA is TGTGCCAGCAGTCTCCAGGAAGGGATTACTGAAGCTTTCTTT.

V and J are TRBV28 and TRBJ2-1; 8 nucleotides agree with TRBD1. The germline gives CDR1 MDHEN, CDR2 SYDVKM. The CDR3 contains 17 residues. Germline trimming cut 8 bases from V and 2 bases from J; bases unmatched to any gene: 14. The CDR3 DNA sequence: TGTGCCAGCGAAGGGCACAGGGGGAATAGGGCCTACAATGAGCAGTTCTTC. Translated: CASEGHRGNRAYNEQFF.

This clone came up once. V is TRBV4-1 and J is TRBJ2-7; D is ambiguous. This CDR3 comprises 14 residues. The germline V gene has CDR1 MGHRA and CDR2 YSYEKL. The ends were cut back, 4 bases at V and 3 bases at J, with 13 bases in the middle. DNA of the CDR3: TGCGCCAGCAGCCCAGAAGGGTCCTTCTACGAGCAGTACTTC. Translation: CASSPEGSFYEQYF.

The chain couples TRBV7-2 to TRBJ2-2; D is perhaps TRBD1 (6 bases). V shed 0 bases and J shed 7 bases, with 18 bases lying between them. The CDR3 spans 17 residues. CDR1 and CDR2 (germline): SGHTA, FQGNSA. The DNA for the CDR3 is TGTGCCAGCAGCTTAGCGGGGTCAGGGGCGCGTATCGGGGAGCTGTTTTTT. Protein sequence: CASSLAGSGARIGELFF.

The chain joins TRBV19 to TRBJ1-6; D is undetermined. V gave up 1 base and J gave up 7 bases, with 14 bases separating them. Germline V gene lookup returns CDR1 LNHDA and CDR2 SQIVND (reference sequence). The CDR3 spans 16 residues. CDR3 protein: CASSIGFGVWNSPLHF. The CDR3 nucleotides are TGTGCCAGTAGTATAGGATTTGGGGTTTGGAATTCACCCCTCCACTTT.

The J gene is TRBJ2-6, the V gene TRBV27; no clear D. Trimming left V 4 bases short and J 1 base short, with 20 bases between. The V gene's germline CDR1 is MNHEY and CDR2 SMNVEV (reference sequence). This CDR3 region has 19 residues. The CDR3 loop reads CASSYRPPSLLSGANVLTF. In nucleotides, the CDR3 is TGTGCCAGCAGTTACCGACCCCCCAGCCTGTTGTCTGGGGCCAACGTCCTGACTTTC.

This clone was detected a few times. V and J are TRBV5-1 and TRBJ2-1, with 8 bases identical to TRBD2. The trim removed 6 bases at V and 8 bases at J, leaving 7 bases unmatched. Germline CDR1 is SGHRS and CDR2 is YFSETQ. This CDR3 region has 13 residues. The CDR3 reads CASKRLTSDEQFF. The CDR3 DNA reads as TGCGCCAGCAAGCGACTGACTAGCGATGAGCAGTTCTTC.

The sample holds a few counts of this clone. V is TRBV5-1 and J is TRBJ2-2; maybe TRBD1 (5 bases). The CDR3 has 14 amino acids. The V end lost 1 base, the J end lost 6 bases, and 10 bases lay between the germline ends. Per the germline V gene, CDR1 is SGHRS and CDR2 is YFSETQ. CDR3 loop: CASSLQGSPGELFF. The CDR3 coding sequence is TGCGCCAGCAGCTTGCAGGGAAGTCCCGGGGAGCTGTTTTTT.

This rearrangement joins TRBV2 to TRBJ2-1; tentative D call: TRBD2 (5 bases). Germline V gene lookup returns CDR1 SNHLY and CDR2 FYNNEI. V was trimmed by 4 bases and J by 9 bases, leaving 16 bases between them. The CDR3 is 14 residues long. CDR3: CASSASGGVAEQFF. CDR3 nucleotides: TGTGCCAGCAGTGCCTCCGGAGGTGTAGCTGAGCAGTTCTTC. Filled out from reference TRBV2 and TRBJ2-1, the complete variable domain reads EPEVTQTPSHQVTQMGQEVILRCVPISNHLYFYWYRQILGQKVEFLVSFYNNEISEKSEIFDDQFSVERPDGSNFTLKIRSTKLEDSAMYFCASSASGGVAEQFFGPGTRLTVL.

The genes are TRBV15 and TRBJ1-1, with a tentative D call TRBD1 (5 bases). Germline loops: CDR1 LNHNV, CDR2 YYDKDF (reference sequence). CDR3 length: 14 amino acids. Trimming cost V 1 base and J 1 base, with 7 bases left between them. The CDR3 spells CATSRGGENTEAFF. The CDR3 nucleotides are TGTGCCACCAGCAGAGGGGGGGAGAACACTGAAGCTTTCTTT.

The chain combines TRBV7-9 with TRBJ1-1; possibly TRBD1 for D (6 bases). There are 14 residues in the CDR3. The germline V and J ends were trimmed by 1 base and 5 bases, with 11 bases remaining between them. Germline lookup yields CDR1 SEHNR and CDR2 FQNEAQ (reference sequence). For the CDR3, the DNA is TGTGCCAGCAGCTTAGGCGGGGGCCGGACTGAAGCTTTCTTT. Amino acid sequence: CASSLGGGRTEAFF.

The CDR3 is CSVDLGGAYEQYF. The CDR3 bases are TGCAGCGTTGATCTCGGGGGGGCCTACGAGCAGTACTTC. The chain combines TRBV29-1 with TRBJ2-7, with 8 bases identical to TRBD2. J lost 2 bases, V lost 3 bases, and 3 bases had no gene match. Germline V gene lookup returns CDR1 SQVTM and CDR2 ANQGSEA. The CDR3 runs 13 residues.

J is TRBJ1-2 and V is TRBV12-3 or TRBV12-4, with TRBD1 identical over 7 bases. Unmatched junction bases numbered 6, after V lost 10 bases and J lost 4 bases. The CDR3 contains 12 residues. CDR3 residues: CATTRDSYGYTF. CDR3 in DNA: TGTGCCACCACACGGGACAGCTATGGCTACACCTTC.

The J gene is TRBJ1-1, the V gene TRBV18; D unresolved. The CDR3 is made up of 16 amino acids. Germline V gene sequence: CDR1 KGHSH, CDR2 LQKENI. Trimming stripped 3 bases from V and 1 base from J, with 15 bases between. The CDR3 sequence is CASSPVTQKKNTEAFF. CDR3 DNA sequence: TGTGCCAGCTCACCGGTAACTCAGAAAAAGAACACTGAAGCTTTCTTT.

The table lists this clone with a few counts. The CDR3 region has the DNA TGTGCCAGCAGTTACCAGGGCTCGGTCTATGGCTACACCTTC. Translating gives CASSYQGSVYGYTF. The V and J genes are TRBV6-2 or TRBV6-3 and TRBJ1-2, with TRBD1 as a possible D gene (5 bases). The germline CDR1 and CDR2 sequences are MNHEY and SVGEGT. V was trimmed by 2 bases and J by 4 bases, leaving 11 bases between them. The CDR3 covers 14 residues.

Note on this clone: This sample includes further DNA sequences coding for the same CDR3. This chain joins TRBV19 and TRBJ2-3; D is possibly TRBD1 (7 bases). Germline V lookup: CDR1 LNHDA, CDR2 SQIVND (reference sequence). The CDR3 contains 15 residues. V gave up 3 bases and J gave up 3 bases, with 13 bases separating them. The CDR3: CASSISSGGTDTQYF. The DNA for the CDR3 is TGTGCCAGTAGTATTAGTTCAGGGGGGACAGATACGCAGTATTTT.

The chain carries TRBV19 and TRBJ1-4; D is perhaps TRBD1 (5 bases). CDR3 length: 13 amino acids. Germline V gene data show CDR1 as LNHDA and CDR2 as SQIVND (reference sequence). V lost 7 bases and J lost 7, with 13 bases in between. The CDR3: CASKNTGLEKLFF. The CDR3, as DNA: TGTGCCAGTAAGAACACAGGTCTTGAAAAACTGTTTTTT.

This clone was observed once. CDR3 coding DNA: TGTGCCAGCAGCTTAGTGGGGACTAGCGGGGGGGAAGAGACCCAGTACTTC. Its translation is CASSLVGTSGGEETQYF. V usage is TRBV7-6 and J usage is TRBJ2-5, with 16 bases fitting TRBD2. The J segment lost 3 bases and the V segment lost 1 base, leaving 2 bases of the junction unmatched. Germline CDR1 is SGHVS and CDR2 is FNYEAQ. This CDR3 region has 17 residues.